Listed below are T cell receptor beta chains from one sample, sequenced in a study of T cells expressing NK-cell markers. TCRdb reanalyzed the 5' RACE reads, giving one entry per CDR3 protein sequence and no DNA. The sample data list fewer than 550,000 distinct CDR3 sequences. The specimen sequenced was blood T cells: a sorted CD56 or NKG2C T cell subset, CD4+ or CD8+ T cells, or bulk PBMC T cells (not recorded which). These receptors were collected from a woman in her fifties or sixties in good health. Each CDR3 is given with its conserved first and last residue.

j_call	v_call	cdr3_aa
TRBJ2-1	TRBV30	CAGSRDSVVYEQFF
TRBJ2-1	TRBV11-2	CASAIAGVSNEQFF
TRBJ2-5	TRBV20-1	CSAKGEVPRETQYF
TRBJ1-2	TRBV6-6	CASSYGQDGYTF
TRBJ2-6	TRBV6-6	CASMRQPYSGANVLTF
TRBJ1-1	TRBV18	CASARSQLNTEAFF
TRBJ2-2	TRBV19	CASSSPGLRETNTGELFF
TRBJ2-1	TRBV7-2	CASSLAFGVGGEYNEQFF
TRBJ2-1	TRBV29-1	CSVEGAASNEQFF
TRBJ1-4	TRBV29-1	CSVDGPLTGGNEKLFF
TRBJ1-5	TRBV12-3/TRBV12-4	CASRRGQEYSNQPQHF
TRBJ2-5	TRBV5-1	CASSFDGRISETQYF
TRBJ2-1	TRBV7-9	CASSLYSLSSYNEQFF
TRBJ2-1	TRBV7-9	CASSLVREREGLHNEQFF
TRBJ2-5	TRBV6-5	CASSKPGQGIETQYF
TRBJ2-2	TRBV29-1	CSVGQGADTGELFF
TRBJ2-7	TRBV7-9	CASSLGSGWESEQYF
TRBJ2-6	TRBV15	CATSTGTAPSGANVLTF
TRBJ2-1	TRBV5-4	CASKAGGPYNEQFF
TRBJ1-1	TRBV5-4	CASSTGQGHTEAFF
TRBJ1-2	TRBV5-6	CASSSRDRPYGYTF